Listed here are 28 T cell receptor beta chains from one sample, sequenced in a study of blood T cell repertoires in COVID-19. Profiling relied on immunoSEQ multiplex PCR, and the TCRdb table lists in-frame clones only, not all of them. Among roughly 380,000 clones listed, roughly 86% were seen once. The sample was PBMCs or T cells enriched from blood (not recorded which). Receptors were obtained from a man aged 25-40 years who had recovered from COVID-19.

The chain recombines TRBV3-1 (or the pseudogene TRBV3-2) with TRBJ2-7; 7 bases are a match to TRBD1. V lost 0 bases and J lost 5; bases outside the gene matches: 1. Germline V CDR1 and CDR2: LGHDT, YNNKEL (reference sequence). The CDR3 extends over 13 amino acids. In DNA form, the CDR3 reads TGTGCCAGCAGCCAAGAAGGACAGGACGAGCAGTACTTC. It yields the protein CASSQEGQDEQYF.

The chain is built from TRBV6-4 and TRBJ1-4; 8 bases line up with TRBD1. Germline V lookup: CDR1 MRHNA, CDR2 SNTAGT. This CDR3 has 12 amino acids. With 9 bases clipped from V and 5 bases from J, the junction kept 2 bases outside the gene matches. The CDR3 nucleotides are TGTGCCAGTCACAGGGGGAATGAAAAACTGTTTTTT. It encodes CASHRGNEKLFF.

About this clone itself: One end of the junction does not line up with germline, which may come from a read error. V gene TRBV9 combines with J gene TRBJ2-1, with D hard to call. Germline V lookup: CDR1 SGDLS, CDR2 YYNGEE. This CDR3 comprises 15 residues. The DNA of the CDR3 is TGTGCCAGCAGCGTGAGTCCTATCTCCGACAATGAGCAGTTCTTC. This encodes CASSVSPISDNEQFF.

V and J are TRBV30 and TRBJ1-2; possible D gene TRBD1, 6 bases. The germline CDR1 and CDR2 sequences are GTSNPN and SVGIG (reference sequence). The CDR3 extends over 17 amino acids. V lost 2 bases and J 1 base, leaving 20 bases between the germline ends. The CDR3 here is CAWSRFRDKELNYGYTF. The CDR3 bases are TGTGCCTGGAGTCGCTTCCGGGACAAAGAACTTAACTATGGCTACACCTTC.

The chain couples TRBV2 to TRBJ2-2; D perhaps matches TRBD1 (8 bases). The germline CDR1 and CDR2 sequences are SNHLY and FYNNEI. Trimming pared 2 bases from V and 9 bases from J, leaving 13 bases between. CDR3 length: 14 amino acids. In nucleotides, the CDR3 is TGTGCCAGCAGTGAATTACAGGGGGGGAGGGAGCTGTTTTTT. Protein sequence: CASSELQGGRELFF.

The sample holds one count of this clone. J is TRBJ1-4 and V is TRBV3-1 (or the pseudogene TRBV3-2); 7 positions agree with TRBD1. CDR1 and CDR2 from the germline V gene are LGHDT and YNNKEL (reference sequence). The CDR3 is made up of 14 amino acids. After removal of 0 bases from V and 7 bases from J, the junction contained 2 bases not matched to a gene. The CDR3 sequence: CASSQETGSEKLFF. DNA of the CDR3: TGTGCCAGCAGCCAAGAGACAGGGAGTGAAAAACTGTTTTTT.

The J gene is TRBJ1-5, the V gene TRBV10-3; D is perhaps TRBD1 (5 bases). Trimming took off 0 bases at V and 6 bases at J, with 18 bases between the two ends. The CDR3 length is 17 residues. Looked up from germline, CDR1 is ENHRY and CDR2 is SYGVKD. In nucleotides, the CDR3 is TGTGCCATCAGTGAGTCTGGGGGGGTTGGCGGCCCTCAGCCCCAGCATTTT. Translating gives CAISESGGVGGPQPQHF.

CDR3 bases: TGTGCCAGCAGCCAATGGGACAGTCACTACGAGCAGTACTTC. Translation: CASSQWDSHYEQYF. The J gene is TRBJ2-7, the V gene TRBV3-1 (or the pseudogene TRBV3-2), with 7 bases matching TRBD1. The germline gives CDR1 LGHDT, CDR2 YNNKEL (reference sequence). Trimming cost V 2 bases and J 3 bases; bases outside gene matches: 4. The CDR3 is 14 residues long.

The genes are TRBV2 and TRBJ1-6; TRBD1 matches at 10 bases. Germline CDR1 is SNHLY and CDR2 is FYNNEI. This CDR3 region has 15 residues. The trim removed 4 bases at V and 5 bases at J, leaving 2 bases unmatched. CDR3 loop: CASSGQGANNSPLHF. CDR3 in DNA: TGTGCCAGCAGTGGACAGGGGGCGAATAATTCACCCCTCCACTTT.

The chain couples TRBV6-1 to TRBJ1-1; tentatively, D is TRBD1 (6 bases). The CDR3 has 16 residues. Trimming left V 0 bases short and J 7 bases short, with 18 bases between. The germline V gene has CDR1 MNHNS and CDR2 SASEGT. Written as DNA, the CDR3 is TGTGCCAGCAGTGAAGCAAGGGGGGGGTTCGGAGATGAAGCTTTCTTT. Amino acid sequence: CASSEARGGFGDEAFF.

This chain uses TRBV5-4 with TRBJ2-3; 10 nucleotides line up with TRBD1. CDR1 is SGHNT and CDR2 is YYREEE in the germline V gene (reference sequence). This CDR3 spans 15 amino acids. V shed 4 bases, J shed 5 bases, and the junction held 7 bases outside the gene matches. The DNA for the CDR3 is TGTGCCAGCAGCACGCCGGGACAGGGGAGAGATACGCAGTATTTT. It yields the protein CASSTPGQGRDTQYF.

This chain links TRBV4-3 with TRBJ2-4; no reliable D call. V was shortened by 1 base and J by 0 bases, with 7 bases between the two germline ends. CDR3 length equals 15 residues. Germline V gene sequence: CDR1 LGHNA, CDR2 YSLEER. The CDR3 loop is CASSQGLLAKNIQYF. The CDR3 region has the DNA TGCGCCAGCAGCCAAGGACTTCTAGCCAAAAACATTCAGTACTTC.

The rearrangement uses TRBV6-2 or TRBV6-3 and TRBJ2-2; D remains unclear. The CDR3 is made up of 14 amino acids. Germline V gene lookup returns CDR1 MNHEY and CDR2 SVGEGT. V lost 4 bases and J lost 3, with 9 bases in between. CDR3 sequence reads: CASSSNSYTGELFF. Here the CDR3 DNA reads TGTGCCAGCAGTTCCAACTCCTACACCGGGGAGCTGTTTTTT.

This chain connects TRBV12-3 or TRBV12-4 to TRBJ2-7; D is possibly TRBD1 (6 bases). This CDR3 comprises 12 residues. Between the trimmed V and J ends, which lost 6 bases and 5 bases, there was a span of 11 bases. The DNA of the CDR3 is TGTGCCAGCAGCCTTACAGGGAACGAGCAGTACTTC. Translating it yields CASSLTGNEQYF.

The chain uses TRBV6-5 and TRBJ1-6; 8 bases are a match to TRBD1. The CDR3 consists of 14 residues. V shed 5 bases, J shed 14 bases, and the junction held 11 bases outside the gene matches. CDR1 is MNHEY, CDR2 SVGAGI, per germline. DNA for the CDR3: TGTGCCAGCAGTAAGGGCCCCGGACAGGGCTCCCTCCACTTT. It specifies CASSKGPGQGSLHF.

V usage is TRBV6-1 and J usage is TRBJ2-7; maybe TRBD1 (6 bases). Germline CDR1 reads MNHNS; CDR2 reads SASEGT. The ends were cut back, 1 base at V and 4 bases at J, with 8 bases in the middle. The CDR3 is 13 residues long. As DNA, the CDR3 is TGTGCCAGCAGTGAAGATGGACAGTACGAGCAGTACTTC. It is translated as CASSEDGQYEQYF.

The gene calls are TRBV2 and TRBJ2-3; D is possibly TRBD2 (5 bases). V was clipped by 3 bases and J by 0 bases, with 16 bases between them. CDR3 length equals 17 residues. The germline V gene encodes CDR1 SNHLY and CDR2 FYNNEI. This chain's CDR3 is CASSDVYGRTSTDTQYF. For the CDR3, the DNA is TGTGCCAGCAGTGACGTTTACGGACGGACTAGCACAGATACGCAGTATTTT.

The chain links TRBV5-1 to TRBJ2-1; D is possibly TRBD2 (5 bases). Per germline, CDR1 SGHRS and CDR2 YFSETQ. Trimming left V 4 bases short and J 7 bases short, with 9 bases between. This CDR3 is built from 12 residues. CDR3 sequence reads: CASSPTGNEQFF. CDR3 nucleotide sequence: TGCGCCAGCAGCCCGACGGGGAATGAGCAGTTCTTC.

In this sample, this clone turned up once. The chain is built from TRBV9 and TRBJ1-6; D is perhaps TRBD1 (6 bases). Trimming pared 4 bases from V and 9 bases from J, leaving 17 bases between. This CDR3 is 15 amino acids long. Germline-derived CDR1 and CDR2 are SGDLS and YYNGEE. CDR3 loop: CASSLGHLAGSPLHF. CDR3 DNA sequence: TGTGCCAGCAGCTTGGGACACTTAGCCGGTTCACCCCTCCACTTT.

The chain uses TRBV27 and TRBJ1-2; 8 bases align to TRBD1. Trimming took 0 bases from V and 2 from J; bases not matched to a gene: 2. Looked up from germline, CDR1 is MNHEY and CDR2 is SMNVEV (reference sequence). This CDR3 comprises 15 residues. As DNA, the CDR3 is TGTGCCAGCAGTTTATCAAGACAGGGGAACTATGGCTACACCTTC. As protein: CASSLSRQGNYGYTF.

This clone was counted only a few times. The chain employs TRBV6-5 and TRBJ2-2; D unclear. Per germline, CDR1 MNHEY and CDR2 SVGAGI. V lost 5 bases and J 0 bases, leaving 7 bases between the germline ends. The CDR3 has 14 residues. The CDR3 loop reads CASSLGANTGELFF. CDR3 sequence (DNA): TGTGCCAGCAGTCTGGGCGCGAACACCGGGGAGCTGTTTTTT.

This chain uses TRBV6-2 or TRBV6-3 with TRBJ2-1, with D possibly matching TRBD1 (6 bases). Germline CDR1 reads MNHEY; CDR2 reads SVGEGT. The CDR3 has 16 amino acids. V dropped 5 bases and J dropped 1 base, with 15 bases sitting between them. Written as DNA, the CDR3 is TGTGCCAGCAGTGATCCGGGACATAAATCCTACAATGAGCAGTTCTTC. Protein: CASSDPGHKSYNEQFF.

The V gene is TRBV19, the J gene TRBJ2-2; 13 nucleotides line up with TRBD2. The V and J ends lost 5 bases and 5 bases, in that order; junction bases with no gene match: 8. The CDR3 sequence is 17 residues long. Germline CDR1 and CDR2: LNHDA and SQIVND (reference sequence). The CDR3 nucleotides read TGTGCCAGTAGTCGCACTAGCGGGGGGGCCGGAACCGGGGAGCTGTTTTTT. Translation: CASSRTSGGAGTGELFF.

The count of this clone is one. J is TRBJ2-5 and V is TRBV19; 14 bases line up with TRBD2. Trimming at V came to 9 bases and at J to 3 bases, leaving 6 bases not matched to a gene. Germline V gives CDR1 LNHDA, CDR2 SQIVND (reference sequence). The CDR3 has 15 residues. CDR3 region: CASGGLAGGEETQYF. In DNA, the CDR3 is TGTGCCAGCGGAGGACTAGCGGGGGGAGAAGAGACCCAGTACTTC.

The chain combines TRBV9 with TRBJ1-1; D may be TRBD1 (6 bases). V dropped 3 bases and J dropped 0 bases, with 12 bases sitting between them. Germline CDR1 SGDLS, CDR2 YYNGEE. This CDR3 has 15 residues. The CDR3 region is CASSAEGVMNTEAFF. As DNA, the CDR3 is TGTGCCAGCAGCGCCGAGGGGGTCATGAACACTGAAGCTTTCTTT.

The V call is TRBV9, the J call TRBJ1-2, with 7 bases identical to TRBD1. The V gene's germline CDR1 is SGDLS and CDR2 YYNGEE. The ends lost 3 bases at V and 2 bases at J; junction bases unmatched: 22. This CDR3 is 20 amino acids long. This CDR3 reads CASSERLVRGRDRENYGYTF. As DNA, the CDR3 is TGTGCCAGCAGCGAGCGTTTGGTCCGAGGTCGGGACAGAGAGAACTATGGCTACACCTTC. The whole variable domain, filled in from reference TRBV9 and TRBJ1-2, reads DSGVTQTPKHLITATGQRVTLRCSPRSGDLSVYWYQQSLDQGLQFLIQYYNGEERAKGNILERFSAQQFPDLHSELNLSSLELGDSALYFCASSERLVRGRDRENYGYTFGSGTRLTVV.

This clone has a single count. The DNA of the CDR3 is TGTGCCAGCAGCGTAGAGGGGTTAGGTGAAAAACTGTTTTTT. Amino acid sequence: CASSVEGLGEKLFF. J is TRBJ1-4 and V is TRBV9, with D possibly matching TRBD1 (5 bases). The germline gives CDR1 SGDLS, CDR2 YYNGEE. The CDR3 totals 14 residues. The ends were cut back, 0 bases at V and 7 bases at J, with 10 bases in the middle.

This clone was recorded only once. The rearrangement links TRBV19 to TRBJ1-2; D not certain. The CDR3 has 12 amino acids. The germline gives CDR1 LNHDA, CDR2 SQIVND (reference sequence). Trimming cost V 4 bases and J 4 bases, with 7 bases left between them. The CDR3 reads CASSRASYGYTF. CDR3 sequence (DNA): TGTGCCAGTAGTAGGGCCTCCTATGGCTACACCTTC.